This entry is about one T cell receptor (beta chain). This receptor's antigen is unknown. The record has no base qualities; no much larger clone is one base away. Ophthalmopathy patients had moderately to severely active disease, with a Clinical Activity Score of 3 or more, a NOSPECS grade of 4 or more, and a disease duration of less than 3 months. Exclusion was applied to patients with uncontrolled infections, other autoimmune diseases, pregnancy or lactation. Diagnoses relied on clinical symptoms, serum thyroxine and TRAb, thyroid ultrasound and orbital computed tomography. PBMCs were separated from under 12 ml of fresh peripheral blood using Ficoll-Paque density gradient centrifugation. Total RNA was extracted with Trizol reagent, and quality was checked on an Agilent 2100 Bioanalyzer. This sample is part of a study of T cells in Graves' hyperthyroidism and ophthalmopathy (dated by TCRdb to 2018 to 2020). Describing the broader study: Peripheral blood samples were taken at initial diagnosis, before any treatment was given. A discovery cohort of about a hundred patients, about 40 with Graves' ophthalmopathy and fewer than 65 with stable Graves' hyperthyroidism, was used to find distinguishing TCR V-J signatures. Prospective prediction of ophthalmopathy was tested in an independent validation cohort consisting of about 19 hyperthyroidism patients and some 15 patients who later progressed to ophthalmopathy. The approximately 95 discovery patients were divided at random into training and test sets in a 7:3 ratio. In more than 5 Graves' hyperthyroidism patients, the study also compared T-cell repertoires from thyroid tissue with T-cell repertoires from blood. Following sampling, methimazole starting at 30 mg daily was given to hyperthyroidism patients, and high-dose intravenous methylprednisolone was given to ophthalmopathy patients. The paper reports TCR Vbeta CDR3 sequencing of roughly 140 peripheral blood samples: some 41 ophthalmopathy, some 80 hyperthyroidism and 17 progressor patients.

Trimming costs V 3 bases and J 4 bases, and their ends lie 9 bases apart. The germline V gene (reference sequence) specifies LNHDA as CDR1 and SQIVND as CDR2. Counted from cysteine to phenylalanine, this CDR3 has 13 amino acids. The CDR3 DNA has 39 bases and is translated from base 1. Findings and caveats that apply to the study as a whole: Most expanded thyroid clonotypes (frequency above 0.001) were also found in blood, which suggests that blood repertoires may mirror thyroid immune responses. In validation, progression to ophthalmopathy was predicted by the model with roughly 71% sensitivity and nearly 75% specificity, a median of around 5.9 months before onset. In cross-validation, a model built on a 13 V-J signature told ophthalmopathy apart from stable hyperthyroidism with about 90% sensitivity and around 84% specificity, and in testing the same model reached 80%/75%. No statistical method was used to fix the sample size in advance, and group allocation was not hidden from the investigators.

The TCR beta CDR3 regions were amplified from RNA transcripts. The TCR CDR3 was subjected to a first round of RT-PCR using the HTBI primer set and the Qiagen OneStep RT-PCR kit. A second multiplex PCR round built the libraries, followed by size selection and purification. Libraries were sequenced paired-end with 100 bp reads on an Illumina HiSeq2000. As for how the authors treated the data: SOAPnuke was used to process the raw data, removing reads that contained adapters or uncalled bases, had a mean Phred below 15, or lacked an exact match to the constant primer or identifier. COPE v1.2.5 was used to merge high-quality paired reads, and clonotypes were defined as unique nucleotide sequences. MiTCR v1.1 was used to align clonotypes to the IMGT TRBV, TRBD and TRBJ reference segments. The analysis was restricted to V-J combinations with a frequency above 0.0001, which together covered roughly 99% of the repertoires. The TCS score was defined as F50 (clonal expansion) divided by E x V (chaos), with BLOSUM62-based TCRdist calculated between CDR3 peptides within each V-J. Welch's t-statistics and random forest reduced roughly 500 V-J features to some 14, which were used in a naive Bayes classifier (R e1071). The raw public data were reprocessed by TCRdb itself: fastp quality trimming at Q25, MiXCR clonotype calling, in-frame beta chains only. Entries are consolidated by CDR3 protein sequence, retaining the most common genes and DNA. The V and J calls shown here were made by TCRdb, not taken from the authors' results. Counted in this sample were around 250,000 distinct CDR3 sequences; around 17% of them appeared once. The ten largest clones represent less than 35% of the sample.

This chain joins TRBV19 to TRBJ1-2, with the D gene not clear enough to name. The source of this sequence is a young woman with Graves' ophthalmopathy. The sequencing sample was made of blood. CDR3 sequence: CASSIQSSYGYTF. In nucleotide form, the sequence is TGTGCCAGTAGTATCCAGAGCTCCTATGGCTACACCTTC.